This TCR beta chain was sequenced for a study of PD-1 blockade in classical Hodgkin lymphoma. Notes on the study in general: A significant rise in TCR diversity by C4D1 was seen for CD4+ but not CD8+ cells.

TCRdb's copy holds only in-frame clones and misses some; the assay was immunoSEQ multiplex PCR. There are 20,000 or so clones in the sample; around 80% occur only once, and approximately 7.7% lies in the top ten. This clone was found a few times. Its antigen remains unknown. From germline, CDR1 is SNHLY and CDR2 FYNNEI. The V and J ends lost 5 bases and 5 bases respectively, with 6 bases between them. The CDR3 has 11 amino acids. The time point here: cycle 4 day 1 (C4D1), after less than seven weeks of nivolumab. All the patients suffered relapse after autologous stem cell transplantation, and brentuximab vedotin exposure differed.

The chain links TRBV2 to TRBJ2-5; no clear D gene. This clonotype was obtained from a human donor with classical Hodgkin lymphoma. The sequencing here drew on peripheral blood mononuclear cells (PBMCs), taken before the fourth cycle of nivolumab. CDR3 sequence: CASSPGETQYF. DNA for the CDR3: TGTGCCAGCAGTCCCGGGGAGACCCAGTACTTC.